This record covers a single T cell receptor beta chain. The data belong to a study of blood T cell repertoires in COVID-19. About the research overall: PBMCs, B-cell-depleted T cells, or T cells were the source of the cDNA or gDNA that made up the material.

As originally analysed: It was from reference gene primer amplification that nucleated cell counts were estimated. The method was immunoSEQ multiplex PCR; TCRdb's version includes in-frame clones alone and lacks a portion of them. Clone size and V and J calls were adopted from that table, with D and trimming inferred from the DNA. The sample lists approximately 200,000 clones, about 85% occurring once. This CDR3 has 14 amino acids. Deletions cut 1 base from V and 1 base from J, with 8 bases between. Germline V CDR1 and CDR2: SGHKS, YYEKEE (reference sequence). This TCR derives from a man aged 45-65 years who had recovered from COVID-19. The chain combines TRBV5-5 with TRBJ1-1; D remains unclear. Sequences were obtained from peripheral blood. DNA of the CDR3: TGTGCCAGCAGCTTGCAGGTAGGGAACACTGAAGCTTTCTTT. Translated, it gives CASSLQVGNTEAFF.